The next 10 T cell receptor beta chains were all read from a single sample in a study of blood T cell repertoires in COVID-19. Repertoires were generated with immunoSEQ multiplex PCR, while TCRdb's copy carries only in-frame clones and drops some. The data hold just over 650,000 clones, with about nine tenths observed a single time. Sequencing was carried out using peripheral blood. The receptors come from a young woman with acute or convalescent COVID-19.

Concerning this clone itself: This specimen includes other DNA sequences encoding the same CDR3. The V and J genes are TRBV12-5 and TRBJ1-1; D may be TRBD1 (6 bases). CDR3 length equals 12 residues. V lost 6 bases to trimming and J lost 4 bases, with 9 bases between them. CDR1 is LGHNT, CDR2 FRNRAP, per germline. CDR3 sequence reads: CASGQGVTEAFF. In DNA form, the CDR3 reads TGTGCTAGTGGACAGGGCGTCACTGAAGCTTTCTTT.

V is TRBV7-6 and J is TRBJ2-5; D gene unclear. Germline CDR1 reads SGHVS; CDR2 reads FNYEAQ. The CDR3 totals 12 residues. Deletions cut 5 bases from V and 5 bases from J, with 9 bases between. CDR3 protein: CASSQPGETQYF. The CDR3 nucleotides read TGTGCCAGCAGCCAACCCGGGGAGACCCAGTACTTC.

The gene calls are TRBV10-3 and TRBJ1-2, with a tentative D call TRBD1 (5 bases). CDR1 is ENHRY and CDR2 is SYGVKD in the germline V gene. The CDR3 is made up of 13 amino acids. Trimming cost V 1 base and J 3 bases, with 6 bases left between them. The CDR3 is CAISELQDYGYTF. In DNA, the CDR3 is TGTGCCATCAGTGAGTTACAGGACTATGGCTACACCTTC.

This clone was observed a handful of times. The V gene is TRBV28, the J gene TRBJ2-2, with TRBD1 matching 10 bases. Per the germline V gene, CDR1 is MDHEN and CDR2 is SYDVKM. J was trimmed by 5 bases and V by 6 bases; bases with no gene match: 6. The CDR3 has 15 amino acids. CDR3 DNA sequence: TGTGCCAGCAGAACAGGGACAGGGGAGACCGGGGAGCTGTTTTTT. Residues: CASRTGTGETGELFF.

V gene TRBV6-1 combines with J gene TRBJ2-1, with TRBD2 matching over 9 bases. Per the germline V gene, CDR1 is MNHNS and CDR2 is SASEGT. After removal of 1 base from V and 8 bases from J, the junction contained 6 bases not matched to a gene. The CDR3 contains 15 residues. The CDR3 loop reads CASSEERGALDEQFF. As DNA, the CDR3 is TGTGCCAGCAGTGAAGAGCGGGGGGCCCTCGATGAGCAGTTCTTC.

V is TRBV10-3 and J is TRBJ2-2; TRBD1 is a possible D gene (5 bases). V was trimmed by 3 bases and J by 5 bases, leaving 13 bases between them. Germline CDR1 and CDR2: ENHRY and SYGVKD. This CDR3 region has 15 residues. The CDR3 DNA follows: TGTGCCATCAGTGACGGCGGCAGGGAAACCGGGGAGCTGTTTTTT. Amino acid sequence: CAISDGGRETGELFF.

The rearrangement uses TRBV11-2 and TRBJ1-2; D gene ambiguous. Looked up from germline, CDR1 is SGHAT and CDR2 is FQNNGV. Trimming cost V 5 bases and J 3 bases, with 7 bases left between them. The CDR3 is 12 residues long. The CDR3 region has the DNA TGTGCCAGCAGCCTCCCCCACTATGGCTACACCTTC. This encodes CASSLPHYGYTF.

The count of this clone is one. The CDR3: CASSRGTAIPFYGYTF. CDR3 bases: TGTGCCAGTAGTAGAGGGACAGCTATCCCCTTTTATGGCTACACCTTC. J is TRBJ1-2 and V is TRBV19; TRBD1 matches 7 bases. The CDR3 is made up of 16 amino acids. Germline assignment: CDR1 LNHDA and CDR2 SQIVND (reference sequence). V shed 4 bases, J shed 5 bases, and the junction held 13 bases outside the gene matches.

There are a few counts of this clone. The chain recombines TRBV5-1 with TRBJ1-1, with 9 bases matching TRBD1. CDR1 and CDR2 from the germline V gene are SGHRS and YFSETQ. The CDR3 totals 16 residues. The junction had 6 bases not matched to a gene; V was cut back by 0 bases and J by 3 bases. The CDR3 protein is CASSLAGTGYDTEAFF. The CDR3 nucleotides are TGCGCCAGCAGCTTGGCTGGGACAGGGTATGACACTGAAGCTTTCTTT. The complete variable domain, with remaining parts taken from reference TRBV5-1 and TRBJ1-1, reads KAGVTQTPRYLIKTRGQQVTLSCSPISGHRSVSWYQQTPGQGLQFLFEYFSETQRNKGNFPGRFSGRQFSNSRSEMNVSTLELGDSALYLCASSLAGTGYDTEAFFGQGTRLTVV.

The chain joins TRBV27 to TRBJ2-1, with D possibly being TRBD1 (6 bases). V lost 6 bases and J lost 7, with 16 bases in between. Germline V gene data show CDR1 as MNHEY and CDR2 as SMNVEV (reference sequence). The CDR3 runs to 14 residues. The CDR3 protein is CASSLGGFGNEQFF. DNA of the CDR3: TGTGCCAGCAGCCTAGGGGGATTCGGGAATGAGCAGTTCTTC.